The 32 T cell receptor beta chains given below trace back to one sample, sequenced in a study of Ad26.COV2.S vaccination and SARS-CoV-2 variants. As to treatment: around 19 received Ad26.COV2.S at low or high dose, single or two shots; 5 received placebo; per-sample allocation not given. After the first vaccine or placebo injection, samples were drawn on day 63. TCRdb keeps only in-frame clones here, not all; method: immunoSEQ multiplex PCR. Of roughly 400,000 clones listed, approximately 89% are singletons. The material was peripheral blood, obtained in a trial of Ad26.COV2.S vaccine versus placebo. These receptors all stem from a person aged 18-60 years who received the Ad26.COV2.S COVID-19 vaccine or a placebo.

J is TRBJ2-1 and V is TRBV19, with D possibly being TRBD2 (6 bases). Germline V CDR1 and CDR2: LNHDA, SQIVND (reference sequence). This CDR3 spans 13 amino acids. V lost 5 bases to trimming and J lost 7 bases, with 12 bases between them. Here the CDR3 DNA reads TGTGCCAGTAGTGTCGACGCGGGGAATGAGCAGTTCTTC. Translating it yields CASSVDAGNEQFF.

This rearrangement joins TRBV5-1 to TRBJ2-1; TRBD1 matches at 7 bases. Germline loops: CDR1 SGHRS, CDR2 YFSETQ. The CDR3 consists of 13 residues. J lost 7 bases, V lost 0 bases, and 1 base had no gene match. This chain's CDR3 is CASSLGQGNEQFF. The CDR3 DNA reads TGCGCCAGCAGCTTGGGACAGGGAAATGAGCAGTTCTTC.

The chain employs TRBV6-2 or TRBV6-3 and TRBJ1-5; D perhaps matches TRBD1 (6 bases). V was clipped by 5 bases and J by 0 bases, with 14 bases between them. Germline-derived CDR1 and CDR2 are MNHEY and SVGEGT. The CDR3 runs to 16 residues. CDR3 residues: CASSHRQDHSNQPQHF. The CDR3 DNA reads TGTGCCAGCAGTCACCGACAGGACCATAGCAATCAGCCCCAGCATTTT.

J is TRBJ1-5 and V is TRBV6-1; a possible D gene is TRBD1 (5 bases). The CDR3 runs to 16 residues. Germline CDR1 reads MNHNS; CDR2 reads SASEGT. Trimming removed 4 bases at V and 1 base at J, with 14 bases between. This CDR3 is CASSVRGGVSNQPQHF. DNA of the CDR3: TGTGCCAGCAGTGTCCGAGGAGGGGTAAGCAATCAGCCCCAGCATTTT.

J is TRBJ2-2 and V is TRBV10-2; D possibly corresponds to TRBD1 (6 bases). Germline values: CDR1 WSHSY, CDR2 SAAADI. CDR3 length equals 16 residues. The germline V and J ends were trimmed by 2 bases and 7 bases, with 17 bases remaining between them. CDR3 DNA sequence: TGCGCCAGCAGTGAGAACTCTCCGGGACACGGCGGGGAGCTGTTTTTT. This codes for CASSENSPGHGGELFF.

This chain connects TRBV29-1 to TRBJ1-2; maybe TRBD1 (6 bases). The CDR3 totals 12 residues. V was cut by 6 bases and J by 4 bases, with 12 bases left in between. Germline V gene data show CDR1 as SQVTM and CDR2 as ANQGSEA. Written as DNA, the CDR3 is TGCAGCGTGCCATTGGGGGCCTATGGCTACACCTTC. Protein product: CSVPLGAYGYTF.

The chain has TRBV5-1 and TRBJ2-5; TRBD1 might be the D (5 bases). The germline gives CDR1 SGHRS, CDR2 YFSETQ. The CDR3 is 15 amino acids. V lost 2 bases and J 5 bases, leaving 16 bases between the germline ends. CDR3 in amino acids: CASSFSPQGFETQYF. In DNA, the CDR3 is TGCGCCAGCAGCTTTAGTCCTCAGGGTTTTGAGACCCAGTACTTC.

The chain joins TRBV6-1 to TRBJ2-1; TRBD1 might be the D (6 bases). Deletions cut 4 bases from V and 5 bases from J, with 18 bases between. CDR1 is MNHNS and CDR2 is SASEGT in the germline V gene. The CDR3 consists of 16 residues. CDR3 residues: CASSVQGLDPNNEQFF. The CDR3 nucleotides read TGTGCCAGCAGTGTACAGGGTTTGGATCCCAACAATGAGCAGTTCTTC.

The J gene is TRBJ2-7, the V gene TRBV6-2 or TRBV6-3; D gene ambiguous. The germline V and J ends were trimmed by 5 bases and 5 bases, with 10 bases remaining between them. The V gene's germline CDR1 is MNHEY and CDR2 SVGEGT. The CDR3 is made up of 12 amino acids. CDR3 residues: CASSQTDNEQYF. Here the CDR3 DNA reads TGTGCCAGCAGTCAAACAGATAACGAGCAGTACTTC.

This sequence joins TRBV28 and TRBJ2-7; D perhaps matches TRBD2 (6 bases). The CDR3 totals 15 residues. Trimming removed 7 bases at V and 1 base at J, with 17 bases between. In germline, CDR1 is MDHEN, CDR2 SYDVKM. CDR3 loop: CASTSTSNWSYEQYF. In nucleotides, the CDR3 is TGTGCCAGCACCTCGACTAGTAATTGGTCCTACGAGCAGTACTTC.

The count of this clone is one. This rearrangement joins TRBV2 to TRBJ1-2, with unresolved D. CDR1 and CDR2 (germline): SNHLY, FYNNEI. V gave up 0 bases and J gave up 4 bases, with 9 bases separating them. CDR3 length: 14 amino acids. The CDR3 reads CASSEAGTPYGYTF. DNA for the CDR3: TGTGCCAGCAGTGAAGCGGGCACCCCCTATGGCTACACCTTC.

The rearrangement joins TRBV3-1 (or the pseudogene TRBV3-2) to TRBJ2-1, with 7 nucleotides matching TRBD2. This CDR3 is 18 amino acids long. Germline CDR1 is LGHDT and CDR2 is YNNKEL (reference sequence). The V and J ends lost 6 bases and 0 bases, in that order; junction bases with no gene match: 14. The CDR3 protein is CASSVAGTTSSSYNEQFF. The CDR3 nucleotides are TGTGCCAGCAGTGTAGCCGGGACTACCTCGAGCTCCTACAATGAGCAGTTCTTC.

The chain joins TRBV24-1 to TRBJ2-1; the match to TRBD2 covers 10 bases. The CDR3 is 14 residues long. Germline CDR1 and CDR2: KGHDR and SFDVKD. Trimming at V came to 3 bases and at J to 7 bases, leaving 2 bases not matched to a gene. The CDR3 here is CATSDSGRGNEQFF. Here the CDR3 DNA reads TGTGCCACCAGTGATAGCGGGAGGGGTAATGAGCAGTTCTTC.

The rearrangement joins TRBV6-2 or TRBV6-3 to TRBJ1-6; D remains ambiguous. The V gene's germline CDR1 is MNHEY and CDR2 SVGEGT. With 6 bases removed from V and 2 bases from J, the gap between germline ends came to 11 bases. The CDR3 length is 15 residues. The CDR3 reads CASSRWKAYNSPLHF. In nucleotides, the CDR3 is TGTGCCAGCAGCCGGTGGAAGGCCTATAATTCACCCCTCCACTTT.

The genes are TRBV3-1 (or the pseudogene TRBV3-2) and TRBJ2-1; D not certain. Trimming pared 1 base from V and 2 bases from J, leaving 12 bases between. The CDR3 has 16 residues. Germline assignment: CDR1 LGHDT and CDR2 YNNKEL (reference sequence). This CDR3 is CASSQVARTTYNEQFF. In DNA form, the CDR3 reads TGTGCCAGCAGCCAAGTAGCTCGGACGACCTACAATGAGCAGTTCTTC.

The chain joins TRBV5-1 to TRBJ2-1; TRBD2 might be the D (7 bases). V dropped 2 bases and J dropped 8 bases, with 20 bases sitting between them. Germline CDR1 is SGHRS and CDR2 is YFSETQ. The CDR3 consists of 16 residues. The CDR3 DNA follows: TGCGCCAGCAGCTTCGGGGGGCGGCCACCACCCGATGAGCAGTTCTTC. Amino acids: CASSFGGRPPPDEQFF.

This sequence joins TRBV29-1 and TRBJ2-1, with D possibly being TRBD1 (6 bases). The CDR3 length is 13 residues. Between the trimmed V and J ends, which lost 4 bases and 12 bases, there was a span of 19 bases. In germline, CDR1 is SQVTM, CDR2 ANQGSEA. CDR3 residues: CSVGQVGAGWQFF. DNA of the CDR3: TGCAGCGTTGGACAGGTTGGGGCAGGGTGGCAGTTCTTC.

V usage is TRBV5-1 and J usage is TRBJ2-1; 10 positions agree with TRBD2. CDR3 length equals 18 residues. Looked up from germline, CDR1 is SGHRS and CDR2 is YFSETQ. V shed 0 bases, J shed 8 bases, and the junction held 14 bases outside the gene matches. CDR3 DNA sequence: TGCGCCAGCAGCTTGGCGTTTAGCGGGAGGTCGCTTTTCGATGAGCAGTTCTTC. This sequence encodes CASSLAFSGRSLFDEQFF.

The chain is built from TRBV5-6 and TRBJ2-2; D uncertain. The length of the CDR3 is 12 residues. V lost 0 bases and J 6 bases, leaving 3 bases between the germline ends. CDR1 is SGHDT, CDR2 YYEEEE, per germline. CDR3 DNA: TGTGCCAGCAGCTTGGTGGCCGGGGAGCTGTTTTTT. Translation: CASSLVAGELFF.

CDR3 nucleotides: TGTGCCAGCAGTTTCACTAGCGGAGCTGAGCAGTACTTC. Translating gives CASSFTSGAEQYF. This chain uses TRBV12-3 or TRBV12-4 with TRBJ2-7, with 8 bases that match TRBD2. This CDR3 contains 13 residues. V trimming: 3 bases; J trimming: 7 bases; junction bases outside the gene matches: 5.

The rearrangement links TRBV7-8 to TRBJ2-2, with D perhaps TRBD1 or TRBD2 (5 bases each). The V and J ends lost 4 bases and 7 bases respectively, with 19 bases between them. CDR1 and CDR2 from the germline V gene are SGHVS and FQNEAQ. CDR3 length equals 16 residues. The CDR3 DNA sequence: TGTGCCAGCAGCTCTCAAGGGGCCAGGGACGTCGGGGAGCTGTTTTTT. Protein product: CASSSQGARDVGELFF.

The chain combines TRBV11-3 with TRBJ2-1; 11 nucleotides match TRBD2. The CDR3 has 17 residues. The V and J ends lost 2 bases and 8 bases, in that order; junction bases with no gene match: 11. Germline CDR1 is SGHNT and CDR2 is YENEEA. The CDR3 DNA reads as TGTGCCAGCAGCTTAAGCTCTAGCGGGAGGCAGGTAGATGAGCAGTTCTTC. Translation: CASSLSSSGRQVDEQFF.

The rearrangement uses TRBV4-1 and TRBJ2-7; 9 positions match TRBD2. The CDR3 consists of 15 residues. V shed 0 bases and J 4 bases; nucleotides not matched to a gene: 4. CDR1 is MGHRA, CDR2 YSYEKL, per germline. The CDR3: CASSQETSGWYEQYF. DNA of the CDR3: TGCGCCAGCAGCCAAGAGACTAGCGGCTGGTACGAGCAGTACTTC.

CDR3 protein: CASSPQGWNTEAFF. The CDR3 DNA sequence: TGTGCCAGCAGCCCACAGGGGTGGAACACTGAAGCTTTCTTT. V and J are TRBV27 and TRBJ1-1; 7 bases are a match to TRBD1. The CDR3 runs to 14 residues. Germline-derived CDR1 and CDR2 are MNHEY and SMNVEV (reference sequence). V shed 6 bases, J shed 1 base, and the junction held 5 bases outside the gene matches.

This chain uses TRBV4-2 with TRBJ2-2, with D perhaps TRBD2 (5 bases). Trimming stripped 5 bases from V and 4 bases from J, with 11 bases between. The CDR3 contains 14 residues. Germline V lookup: CDR1 LGHNA, CDR2 YNFKEQ. The CDR3 region is CASSTGGSTGELFF. CDR3 nucleotides: TGTGCCAGCAGCACGGGCGGGTCCACCGGGGAGCTGTTTTTT.

On this clone itself: This sample also contains other DNA sequences that code for the same CDR3. The chain recombines TRBV28 with TRBJ2-4; a weak D match, TRBD1 (6 bases). Between the trimmed V and J ends, which lost 6 bases and 1 base, there was a span of 10 bases. CDR3 length: 14 amino acids. CDR1 and CDR2 from the germline V gene are MDHEN and SYDVKM. CDR3 region: CASSLGGAKNIQYF. CDR3 sequence (DNA): TGTGCCAGCAGCCTAGGGGGTGCCAAAAACATTCAGTACTTC.

The chain links TRBV19 to TRBJ1-5; D possibly corresponds to TRBD1 (5 bases). V shed 3 bases and J shed 5 bases, with 14 bases lying between them. Germline assignment: CDR1 LNHDA and CDR2 SQIVND (reference sequence). This CDR3 has 15 amino acids. The CDR3 coding sequence is TGTGCCAGTAGTATTGAGGTGACAGAGTATCAGCCCCAGCATTTT. Amino acids: CASSIEVTEYQPQHF. The full variable domain, its missing parts supplied by reference TRBV19 and TRBJ1-5, is DGGITQSPKYLFRKEGQNVTLSCEQNLNHDAMYWYRQDPGQGLRLIYYSQIVNDFQKGDIAEGYSVSREKKESFPLTVTSAQKNPTAFYLCASSIEVTEYQPQHFGDGTRLSIL.

J is TRBJ2-5 and V is TRBV24-1, with D uncertain. With 5 bases removed from V and 1 base from J, the gap between germline ends came to 10 bases. This CDR3 region has 14 residues. The germline V gene has CDR1 KGHDR and CDR2 SFDVKD. CDR3 sequence reads: CATSAPSVQETQYF. CDR3 in DNA: TGTGCCACCAGTGCCCCTTCGGTCCAAGAGACCCAGTACTTC.

The chain uses TRBV6-5 and TRBJ2-7; a weak D match, TRBD2 (6 bases). Germline lookup yields CDR1 MNHEY and CDR2 SVGAGI. V shed 6 bases and J shed 3 bases, with 12 bases lying between them. This CDR3 has 13 residues. DNA of the CDR3: TGTGCCAGCAGGGCGGGAAGGTTCTACGAGCAGTACTTC. Encoded protein: CASRAGRFYEQYF.

This chain connects TRBV2 to TRBJ1-2; tentative D call: TRBD1 (5 bases). CDR1 SNHLY and CDR2 FYNNEI come from the germline V gene. V dropped 5 bases and J dropped 3 bases, with 10 bases sitting between them. The CDR3 covers 13 residues. CDR3 in DNA: TGTGCCAGCAGTACCAGGGCATACTATGGCTACACCTTC. Amino acids: CASSTRAYYGYTF. The whole variable domain, remainder taken from reference TRBV2 and TRBJ1-2, is EPEVTQTPSHQVTQMGQEVILRCVPISNHLYFYWYRQILGQKVEFLVSFYNNEISEKSEIFDDQFSVERPDGSNFTLKIRSTKLEDSAMYFCASSTRAYYGYTFGSGTRLTVV.

The J gene is TRBJ1-1, the V gene TRBV4-1; D gene uncertain. V was shortened by 6 bases and J by 1 base, with 9 bases between the two germline ends. The CDR3 length is 13 residues. CDR1 and CDR2 from the germline V gene are MGHRA and YSYEKL. The CDR3 loop is CASSNGPNTEAFF. Here the CDR3 DNA reads TGCGCCAGCAGTAACGGTCCGAACACTGAAGCTTTCTTT.

The V and J genes are TRBV18 and TRBJ2-5; 8 positions match TRBD1. This CDR3 is 13 amino acids long. V was pared by 2 bases and J by 5 bases, with 1 base of the junction left unmatched. Germline assignment: CDR1 KGHSH and CDR2 LQKENI. The CDR3 protein is CASSPGTGETQYF. The DNA of the CDR3 is TGTGCCAGCTCACCAGGGACAGGCGAGACCCAGTACTTC.